A single sample gave rise to the 25 T cell receptor beta chains below, sequenced in a study of shared clonotypes between healthy human individuals. Naive-designated CD8 cells lacked CD45RO, were positively enriched for CCR7, and omitted terminally differentiated effector memory CD45RA+ cells. Sequenced by immunoSEQ multiplex PCR; TCRdb stores in-frame clones only, minus some. The sample includes approximately 720,000 clones, around 92% of them seen just once. The sequenced sample was naive CD8+ T cells sorted from blood. The receptors stem from a man aged 25 to 40 in good health.

This chain uses TRBV15 with TRBJ1-4, with no clear D. This CDR3 region has 17 residues. Germline CDR1 is LNHNV and CDR2 is YYDKDF (reference sequence). Trimming removed 3 bases at V and 0 bases at J, with 14 bases between. DNA of the CDR3: TGTGCCACCAGCAGGGGGATCAGAACTGCAACTAATGAAAAACTGTTTTTT. Protein product: CATSRGIRTATNEKLFF.

The chain recombines TRBV28 with TRBJ2-7; D remains ambiguous. Between the trimmed V and J ends, which lost 3 bases and 2 bases, there was a span of 17 bases. The CDR3 has 16 residues. Germline loops: CDR1 MDHEN, CDR2 SYDVKM. The CDR3 reads CASSFFIRSGTYEQYF. CDR3 nucleotide sequence: TGTGCCAGCAGTTTTTTTATCCGCTCTGGGACCTACGAGCAGTACTTC.

The V call is TRBV7-9, the J call TRBJ1-1; D is perhaps TRBD1 (5 bases). Trimming stripped 2 bases from V and 7 bases from J, with 8 bases between. This CDR3 has 12 residues. CDR1 is SEHNR and CDR2 is FQNEAQ in the germline V gene (reference sequence). The CDR3 spells CASSLRGFEAFF. The CDR3 bases are TGTGCCAGCAGCTTACGGGGCTTTGAAGCTTTCTTT.

The CDR3 DNA is TGCGCCAGCAGCTCGGGACAGGGGTTCCCTGAAGCTTTCTTT. It encodes CASSSGQGFPEAFF. The V gene is TRBV5-1, the J gene TRBJ1-1, with TRBD1 identical over 10 bases. CDR1 is SGHRS, CDR2 YFSETQ, per germline. With V trimmed by 3 bases and J by 6 bases, 5 bases remained unmatched. CDR3 size: 14 residues.

This CDR3 reads CASSLLRALNTEAFF. The DNA for the CDR3 is TGTGCCAGCAGCCTACTCCGGGCCCTGAACACTGAAGCTTTCTTT. This chain joins TRBV14 and TRBJ1-1; no firm D call. This CDR3 contains 15 residues. Per the germline V gene, CDR1 is SGHDN and CDR2 is FVKESK. Trimming left V 4 bases short and J 0 bases short, with 12 bases between.

This rearrangement joins TRBV27 to TRBJ2-1, with 8 bases matching TRBD2. With 6 bases clipped from V and 10 bases from J, the junction kept 11 bases outside the gene matches. Germline values: CDR1 MNHEY, CDR2 SMNVEV (reference sequence). CDR3 length: 14 amino acids. The CDR3 DNA is TGTGCCAGCAGCCTAAGGGCGGGGGGCCGGGAGCAGTTCTTC. Translated: CASSLRAGGREQFF.

In this sample, this clone turned up once. The J gene is TRBJ2-3, the V gene TRBV2; D unresolved. Trimming removed 7 bases from V and 2 bases from J, with 7 bases in between. This CDR3 comprises 12 residues. CDR1 SNHLY and CDR2 FYNNEI come from the germline V gene. CDR3 amino acids: CASTTTTDTQYF. The CDR3 DNA is TGTGCCAGCACAACGACCACAGATACGCAGTATTTT.

This chain connects TRBV7-9 to TRBJ2-1, with 10 bases aligning to TRBD1. Germline CDR1 is SEHNR and CDR2 is FQNEAQ (reference sequence). V was pared by 7 bases and J by 7 bases, with 7 bases of the junction left unmatched. The CDR3 is 14 residues long. The CDR3 DNA sequence: TGTGCCAGCAAACCGGGACAGGGGTGGAATGAGCAGTTCTTC. This translates into CASKPGQGWNEQFF. Full variable domain (remainder filled in from reference TRBV7-9 and TRBJ2-1): DTGVSQNPRHKITKRGQNVTFRCDPISEHNRLYWYRQTLGQGPEFLTYFQNEAQLEKSRLLSDRFSAERPKGSFSTLEIQRTEQGDSAMYLCASKPGQGWNEQFFGPGTRLTVL.

On this clone: One end of the junction varies from germline; a read error may be responsible. The chain uses TRBV5-3 and TRBJ1-1, with D unresolved. TRBV5-3 is placed among ORFs of uncertain function. The CDR3 loop spans 14 amino acids. CDR3 coding DNA: TGCGCCAGCAGTTTTATCCAGATGAACACTGAAGCTTTCTTT. This sequence encodes CASSFIQMNTEAFF.

J is TRBJ1-5 and V is TRBV2; D not resolved. The CDR3 length is 15 residues. V was trimmed by 8 bases and J by 4 bases, leaving 18 bases between them. Germline V gene data show CDR1 as SNHLY and CDR2 as FYNNEI. The CDR3 DNA reads TGTGCCAGCGCCCCACGGACTGACCTGAATCAGCCCCAGCATTTT. Amino acids: CASAPRTDLNQPQHF.

The V call is TRBV7-9, the J call TRBJ2-7; no definite D call. Germline CDR1 is SEHNR and CDR2 is FQNEAQ (reference sequence). There are 14 residues in the CDR3. V shed 4 bases and J shed 0 bases, with 10 bases lying between them. CDR3: CASSSRQNSYEQYF. The CDR3 bases are TGTGCCAGCAGCTCCAGACAAAACTCCTACGAGCAGTACTTC.

This chain uses TRBV7-2 with TRBJ2-5; TRBD2 matches at 9 bases. The CDR3 contains 14 residues. Unmatched junction bases numbered 4, after V lost 5 bases and J lost 3 bases. Germline V gene data show CDR1 as SGHTA and CDR2 as FQGNSA. The CDR3 DNA reads as TGTGCCAGCAGCGACCCTAGCGGGGAAGAGACCCAGTACTTC. Encoded protein: CASSDPSGEETQYF.

This chain links TRBV5-5 with TRBJ2-2; the match to TRBD2 covers 12 bases. The germline gives CDR1 SGHKS, CDR2 YYEKEE (reference sequence). The V and J ends lost 1 base and 1 base, in that order; junction bases with no gene match: 5. The CDR3 contains 18 residues. CDR3 loop: CASSLWLAGGKNTGELFF. CDR3 nucleotide sequence: TGTGCCAGCAGCTTGTGGCTAGCGGGAGGGAAGAACACCGGGGAGCTGTTTTTT.

This chain links TRBV7-9 with TRBJ1-5; the match to TRBD1 covers 9 bases. V lost 1 base and J lost 6; bases outside the gene matches: 4. The CDR3 consists of 15 residues. CDR1 and CDR2 from the germline V gene are SEHNR and FQNEAQ (reference sequence). CDR3 nucleotide sequence: TGTGCCAGCAGCTTAGGGACAGGGGTAGGTCAGCCCCAGCATTTT. Amino acid sequence: CASSLGTGVGQPQHF.

The chain recombines TRBV7-8 with TRBJ1-5; no clear D gene. From germline, CDR1 is SGHVS and CDR2 FQNEAQ. Between the trimmed V and J ends, which lost 1 base and 1 base, there was a span of 8 bases. This CDR3 is 15 amino acids long. In DNA, the CDR3 is TGTGCCAGCAGCTTAGTTGAGGGCAGCAATCAGCCCCAGCATTTT. Protein product: CASSLVEGSNQPQHF.

V is TRBV7-9 and J is TRBJ2-7; D tentatively fits TRBD1 or TRBD2 (5 bases each). Germline V lookup: CDR1 SEHNR, CDR2 FQNEAQ (reference sequence). The CDR3 is made up of 14 amino acids. Trimming shortened V by 5 bases and J by 3 bases, and 14 bases separated the two germline ends. The CDR3 reads CASSQSGPGYEQYF. In nucleotides, the CDR3 is TGTGCCAGCAGCCAGTCGGGACCCGGCTACGAGCAGTACTTC. Using reference TRBV7-9 and TRBJ2-7 for the parts outside the CDR3, the full variable domain is DTGVSQNPRHKITKRGQNVTFRCDPISEHNRLYWYRQTLGQGPEFLTYFQNEAQLEKSRLLSDRFSAERPKGSFSTLEIQRTEQGDSAMYLCASSQSGPGYEQYFGPGTRLTVT.

As DNA, the CDR3 is TGTGCCAGCAGCTTAGTAGGAACGGAAGGATCCTACGAGCAGTACTTC. Protein: CASSLVGTEGSYEQYF. V is TRBV7-6 and J is TRBJ2-7; D unresolved. CDR1 is SGHVS, CDR2 FNYEAQ, per germline. The length of the CDR3 is 16 residues. Trimming removed 1 base at V and 1 base at J, with 14 bases between.

The chain combines TRBV4-1 with TRBJ2-1; 8 bases map to TRBD2. The J segment lost 7 bases and the V segment lost 0 bases, leaving 5 bases of the junction unmatched. The CDR3 loop spans 15 amino acids. The V gene's germline CDR1 is MGHRA and CDR2 YSYEKL. The CDR3 DNA follows: TGCGCCAGCAGCCAAGATGGCAGCGGGGGTAATGAGCAGTTCTTC. Translated, it gives CASSQDGSGGNEQFF.

V usage is TRBV18 and J usage is TRBJ1-3, with a weak D call TRBD1 (5 bases). CDR3 size: 15 residues. Looked up from germline, CDR1 is KGHSH and CDR2 is LQKENI. Trimming shortened V by 3 bases and J by 8 bases, and 17 bases separated the two germline ends. The CDR3 is CASSPPGSWGDTIYF. As DNA, the CDR3 is TGTGCCAGCTCACCTCCGGGAAGCTGGGGGGACACCATATATTTT.

The chain is built from TRBV27 and TRBJ1-1; TRBD1 matches at 7 bases. The CDR3 loop spans 14 amino acids. V trimming: 2 bases; J trimming: 1 base; junction bases outside the gene matches: 1. Germline V gives CDR1 MNHEY, CDR2 SMNVEV (reference sequence). The CDR3 nucleotides read TGTGCCAGCAGTTTACAGGGGGGGAACACTGAAGCTTTCTTT. This translates into CASSLQGGNTEAFF.

CDR3: CASRSTAGLHGYTF. CDR3 DNA: TGTGCCAGCAGATCGACCGCGGGGCTACATGGCTACACCTTC. The chain carries TRBV6-5 and TRBJ1-2, with D tentatively TRBD1 (5 bases). V lost 6 bases, J lost 6 bases, and 17 bases lay in between. The CDR3 is 14 amino acids. CDR1 MNHEY and CDR2 SVGAGI come from the germline V gene.

Worth noting for this clone: A read error may account for a junction end that differs from germline. The chain couples TRBV7-7 to TRBJ2-3; TRBD1 agrees at 10 bases. The CDR3 contains 18 residues. Germline-derived CDR1 and CDR2 are SSHAT and FNYEAQ (reference sequence). The CDR3 region has the DNA TGTGCTAGCAGCATATCTCCTACCGGGACAGGGGCACCAGATACGCAGTATTTT. It specifies CASSISPTGTGAPDTQYF.

In DNA, the CDR3 is TGTGCCAGCAGTTATCCCAGGGGCCAGCGGGAGAAGATCACAGATACGCAGTATTTT. Translating gives CASSYPRGQREKITDTQYF. The chain is built from TRBV5-8 and TRBJ2-3; the match to TRBD2 covers 8 bases. The germline V gene encodes CDR1 SGHTS and CDR2 YDEGEE. V gave up 5 bases and J gave up 2 bases; unmatched junction bases: 19. The CDR3 spans 19 residues.

The CDR3 spells CASSTRSGPERTQYF. The CDR3 DNA is TGTGCCAGCAGTACCCGTTCGGGGCCCGAACGGACCCAGTACTTC. The chain recombines TRBV28 with TRBJ2-5; D is perhaps TRBD1 or TRBD2 (5 bases each). V lost 5 bases, J lost 7 bases, and 20 bases lay in between. The CDR3 consists of 15 residues. CDR1 and CDR2 (germline): MDHEN, SYDVKM.

Concerning this clone itself: The sample has other DNA sequences that encode this CDR3 too. The rearrangement uses TRBV27 and TRBJ2-7; D is unresolved. V was pared by 6 bases and J by 3 bases, with 6 bases between. This CDR3 comprises 11 residues. Germline lookup yields CDR1 MNHEY and CDR2 SMNVEV (reference sequence). The CDR3 DNA reads TGTGCCAGCAGCTCACTCTACGAGCAGTACTTC. Encoded protein: CASSSLYEQYF.